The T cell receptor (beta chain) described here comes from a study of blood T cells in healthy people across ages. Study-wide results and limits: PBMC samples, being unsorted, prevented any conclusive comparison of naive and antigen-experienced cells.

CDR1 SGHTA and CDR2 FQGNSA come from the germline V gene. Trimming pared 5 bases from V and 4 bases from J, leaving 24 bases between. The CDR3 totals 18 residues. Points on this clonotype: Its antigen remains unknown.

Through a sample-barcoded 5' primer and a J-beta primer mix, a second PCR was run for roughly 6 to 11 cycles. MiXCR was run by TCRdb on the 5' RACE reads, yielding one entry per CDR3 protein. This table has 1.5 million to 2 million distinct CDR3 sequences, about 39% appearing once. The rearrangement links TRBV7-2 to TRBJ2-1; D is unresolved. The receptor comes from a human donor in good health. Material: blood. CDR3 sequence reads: CASSPALGSLLLYNEQFF. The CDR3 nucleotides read TGTGCCAGCAGCCCGGCCCTGGGTTCCCTTCTCTTATACAATGAGCAGTTCTTC. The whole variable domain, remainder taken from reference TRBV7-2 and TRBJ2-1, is GAGVSQSPSNKVTEKGKDVELRCDPISGHTALYWYRQSLGQGLEFLIYFQGNSAPDKSGLPSDRFSAERTGGSVSTLTIQRTQQEDSAVYLCASSPALGSLLLYNEQFFGPGTRLTVL.